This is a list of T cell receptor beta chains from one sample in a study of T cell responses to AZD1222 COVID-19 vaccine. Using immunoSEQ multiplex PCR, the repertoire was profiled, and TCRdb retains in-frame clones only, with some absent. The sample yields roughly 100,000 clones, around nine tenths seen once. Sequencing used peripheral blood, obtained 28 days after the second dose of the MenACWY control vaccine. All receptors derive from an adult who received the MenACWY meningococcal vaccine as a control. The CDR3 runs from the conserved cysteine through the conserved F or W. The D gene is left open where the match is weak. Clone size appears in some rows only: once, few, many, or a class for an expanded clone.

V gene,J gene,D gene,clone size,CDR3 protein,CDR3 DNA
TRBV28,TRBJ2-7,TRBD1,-,CASSFLTGGAEQYF,TGTGCCAGCAGTTTCCTGACAGGGGGGGCCGAGCAGTACTTC
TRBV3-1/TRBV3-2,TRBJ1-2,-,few,CASSQGRSGGNGYTF,TGTGCCAGCAGCCAAGGAAGGAGCGGAGGGAACGGCTACACCTTC
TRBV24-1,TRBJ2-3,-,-,CATGVADHMADTQYF,TGTGCCACGGGTGTCGCGGACCACATGGCAGATACGCAGTATTTT
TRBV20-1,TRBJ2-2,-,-,CSASQGAGELFF,TGCAGTGCTAGTCAGGGAGCCGGGGAGCTGTTTTTT
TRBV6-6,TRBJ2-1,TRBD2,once,CASSWPGTSGANEQFF,TGTGCCAGCAGTTGGCCCGGGACTAGCGGGGCGAATGAGCAGTTCTTC
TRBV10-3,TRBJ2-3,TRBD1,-,CAISESKRGGGYTDTQYF,TGTGCCATCAGTGAGTCAAAGAGAGGGGGCGGCTACACAGATACGCAGTATTTT
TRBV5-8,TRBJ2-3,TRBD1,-,CASSPGQGVNTDTQYF,TGTGCCAGCAGCCCAGGGCAGGGGGTGAACACAGATACGCAGTATTTT
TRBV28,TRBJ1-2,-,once,CASRLDSAGGYTF,TGTGCCAGCAGGCTGGACAGTGCAGGGGGCTACACCTTC
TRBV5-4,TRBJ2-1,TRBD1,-,CASSSAAGQGFDEQFF,TGTGCCAGCAGCTCTGCGGCGGGACAGGGATTTGATGAGCAGTTCTTC
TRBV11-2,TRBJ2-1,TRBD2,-,CASSAGTSGGGRREQFF,TGTGCCAGCAGCGCCGGGACTAGCGGGGGGGGCCGGCGGGAGCAGTTCTTC
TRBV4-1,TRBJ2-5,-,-,CASSQAGPRETQYF,TGCGCCAGCAGCCAAGCGGGGCCCCGGGAGACCCAGTACTTC
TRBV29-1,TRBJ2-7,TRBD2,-,CSVVLPNGGGEQYF,TGCAGCGTTGTACTGCCCAACGGGGGGGGCGAGCAGTACTTC